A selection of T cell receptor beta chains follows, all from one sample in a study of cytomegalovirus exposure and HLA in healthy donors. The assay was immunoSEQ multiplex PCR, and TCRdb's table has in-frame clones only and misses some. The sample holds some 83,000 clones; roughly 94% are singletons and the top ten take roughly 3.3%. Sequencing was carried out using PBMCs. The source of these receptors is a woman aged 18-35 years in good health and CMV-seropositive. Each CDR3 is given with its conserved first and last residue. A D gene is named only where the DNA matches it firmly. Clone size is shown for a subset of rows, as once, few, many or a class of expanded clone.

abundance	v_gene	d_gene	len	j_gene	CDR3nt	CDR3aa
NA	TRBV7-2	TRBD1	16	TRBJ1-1	TGTGCCAGCAGCTTAGAAGGGGGCCGAATGAACACTGAAGCTTTCTTT	CASSLEGGRMNTEAFF
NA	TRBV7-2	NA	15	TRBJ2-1	TGTGCCAGCAGCTTAGACGGCGGGGTAGGGAATGAGCAGTTCTTC	CASSLDGGVGNEQFF
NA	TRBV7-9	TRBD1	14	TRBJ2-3	TGTGCCAGCAGCAAGGACAGGCAGACAGATACGCAGTATTTT	CASSKDRQTDTQYF
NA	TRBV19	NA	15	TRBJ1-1	TGTGCCAGTAGTGCTAACAGGGTTGGGAACACTGAAGCTTTCTTT	CASSANRVGNTEAFF
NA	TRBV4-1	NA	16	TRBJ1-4	TGCGCCAGCAGCCAAGTCCACGCAGGGGTTAATGAAAAACTGTTTTTT	CASSQVHAGVNEKLFF
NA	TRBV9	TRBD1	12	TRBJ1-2	TGTGCCAGCAGCGGACAGGGCTATGGCTACACCTTC	CASSGQGYGYTF
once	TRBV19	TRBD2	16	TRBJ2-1	TGTGCCAGTAGTACTCTAGCGGGGGGGAACTACAATGAGCAGTTCTTC	CASSTLAGGNYNEQFF
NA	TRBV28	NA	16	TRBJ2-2	TGTGCCAGCAGTTTAGATGGCAGGACGAACACCGGGGAGCTGTTTTTT	CASSLDGRTNTGELFF
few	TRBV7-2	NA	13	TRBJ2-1	TGTGCCAGCAGCCTCCCCCAGTACAATGAGCAGTTCTTC	CASSLPQYNEQFF
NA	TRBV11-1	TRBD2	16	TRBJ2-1	TGTGCCAGCAGCCAAAGGACTAGCGGGAGGGTCAATGAGCAGTTCTTC	CASSQRTSGRVNEQFF
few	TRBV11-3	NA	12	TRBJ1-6	TGTGCCAGCAGCCCCTTTCATTCACCCCTCCACTTT	CASSPFHSPLHF
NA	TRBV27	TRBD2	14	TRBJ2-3	TGTGCCAGCGTCGGGGTAGCGGGGGGGGATACGCAGTATTTT	CASVGVAGGDTQYF
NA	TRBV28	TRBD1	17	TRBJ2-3	TGTGCCAGCAGTTTCGCTCGACAGGGTACCGGCACAGATACGCAGTATTTT	CASSFARQGTGTDTQYF
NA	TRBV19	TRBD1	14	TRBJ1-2	TGTGCCAGTAGTTTCCGGGCCACAGGGGATGGCTACACCTTC	CASSFRATGDGYTF
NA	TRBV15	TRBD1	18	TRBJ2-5	TGTGCCACCAGCAGAGATATTTCCGGGACAGGGGGCTGGGAGACCCAGTACTTC	CATSRDISGTGGWETQYF
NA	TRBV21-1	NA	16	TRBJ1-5	TGTGCCAGCAGGCGGCGGGGGGTAGGGGAGGATCAGCCCCAGCATTTT	CASRRRGVGEDQPQHF
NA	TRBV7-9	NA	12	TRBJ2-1	TGTGCCAGCAGCCACGAGTTGAATGAGCAGTTCTTC	CASSHELNEQFF
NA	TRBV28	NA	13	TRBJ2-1	TGTGCCAGCACCTTGGTAGGGGACAATGAGCAGTTCTTC	CASTLVGDNEQFF
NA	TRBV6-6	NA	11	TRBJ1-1	TGTGCCAGCAGTTACGGAGGTTGGGCTTTCTTT	CASSYGGWAFF
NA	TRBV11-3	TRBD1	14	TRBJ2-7	TGTGCCAGCAGCTTACAGGGACAGGGGGCCCGGCAGTACTTC	CASSLQGQGARQYF
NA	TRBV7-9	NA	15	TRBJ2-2	TGTGCCAGCAGCTTAGTCGGCGGGAACACCGGGGAGCTGTTTTTT	CASSLVGGNTGELFF
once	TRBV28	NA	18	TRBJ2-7	TGTGCCAGCAGTTTACTTACTTCCGGACAGCCCCTCTCCTACGAGCAGTACTTC	CASSLLTSGQPLSYEQYF
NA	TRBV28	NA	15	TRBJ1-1	TGTGCCAGCAGTATGGGGGGATCCATGAACACTGAAGCTTTCTTT	CASSMGGSMNTEAFF
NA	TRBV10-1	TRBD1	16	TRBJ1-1	TGCGCCACCAACCTCCCGGGACAGGAACGAGGCACTGAAGCTTTCTTT	CATNLPGQERGTEAFF
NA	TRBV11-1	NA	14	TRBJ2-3	TGTGCCAGCAGCTTAGTCCTAGGCGGGGGCATTCAGTATTTT	CASSLVLGGGIQYF
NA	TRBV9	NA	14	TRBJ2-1	TGTGCCAGCAGCCGTAGCGGTTCCTACAATGAGCAGTTCTTC	CASSRSGSYNEQFF
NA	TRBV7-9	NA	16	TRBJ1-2	TGTGCCAGCAGCCCCAGGCGGGGGGATGGCAGCTATGGCTACACCTTC	CASSPRRGDGSYGYTF
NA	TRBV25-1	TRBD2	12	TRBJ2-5	TGTGCTAGCGGGCCCAGGAAAGAGACCCAGTACTTC	CASGPRKETQYF
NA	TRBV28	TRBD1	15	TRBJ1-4	TGTGCCAGCAGTCTTAACAGGGGGCTGTTTGAAAAACTGTTTTTT	CASSLNRGLFEKLFF
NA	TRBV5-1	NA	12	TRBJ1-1	TGCGCCAGCAGCGGAGAACACCCTGAAGCTTTCTTT	CASSGEHPEAFF
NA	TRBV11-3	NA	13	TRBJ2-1	TGTGCCAGCAGCACAGCCAACAGGGAAGTGTACTTCTTC	CASSTANREVYFF
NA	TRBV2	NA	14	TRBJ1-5	TGTGCCAGCAACCCATGGGGCCCTCCGCAGCCCCAGCATTTT	CASNPWGPPQPQHF
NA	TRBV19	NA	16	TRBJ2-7	TGTGCCAGTAGTATAGATCTTGGGCGGACGACGGGAGAGCAGTACTTC	CASSIDLGRTTGEQYF
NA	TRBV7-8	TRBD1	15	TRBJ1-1	TGTGCCAGCAGCCGGGGGGGACAGGGGAACGCTGAAGCTTTCTTT	CASSRGGQGNAEAFF
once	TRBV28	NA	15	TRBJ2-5	TGTGCCAGCAGTTTCGTGGGGGGAACACAAGAGACCCAGTACTTC	CASSFVGGTQETQYF